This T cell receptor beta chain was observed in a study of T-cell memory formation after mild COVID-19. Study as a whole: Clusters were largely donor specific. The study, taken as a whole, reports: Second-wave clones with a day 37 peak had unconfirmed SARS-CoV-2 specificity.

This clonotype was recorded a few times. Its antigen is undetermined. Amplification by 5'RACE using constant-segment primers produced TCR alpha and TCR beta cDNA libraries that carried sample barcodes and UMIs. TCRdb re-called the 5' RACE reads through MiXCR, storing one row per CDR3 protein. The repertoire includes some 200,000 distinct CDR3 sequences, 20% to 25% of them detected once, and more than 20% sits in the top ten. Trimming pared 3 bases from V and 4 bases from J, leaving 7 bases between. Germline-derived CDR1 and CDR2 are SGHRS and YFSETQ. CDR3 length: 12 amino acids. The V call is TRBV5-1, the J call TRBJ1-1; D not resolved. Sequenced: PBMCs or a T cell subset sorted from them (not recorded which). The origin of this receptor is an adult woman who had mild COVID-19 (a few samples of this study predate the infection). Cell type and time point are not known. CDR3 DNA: TGCGCCAGCAGCTATGATCGCACTGAAGCTTTCTTT. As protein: CASSYDRTEAFF.